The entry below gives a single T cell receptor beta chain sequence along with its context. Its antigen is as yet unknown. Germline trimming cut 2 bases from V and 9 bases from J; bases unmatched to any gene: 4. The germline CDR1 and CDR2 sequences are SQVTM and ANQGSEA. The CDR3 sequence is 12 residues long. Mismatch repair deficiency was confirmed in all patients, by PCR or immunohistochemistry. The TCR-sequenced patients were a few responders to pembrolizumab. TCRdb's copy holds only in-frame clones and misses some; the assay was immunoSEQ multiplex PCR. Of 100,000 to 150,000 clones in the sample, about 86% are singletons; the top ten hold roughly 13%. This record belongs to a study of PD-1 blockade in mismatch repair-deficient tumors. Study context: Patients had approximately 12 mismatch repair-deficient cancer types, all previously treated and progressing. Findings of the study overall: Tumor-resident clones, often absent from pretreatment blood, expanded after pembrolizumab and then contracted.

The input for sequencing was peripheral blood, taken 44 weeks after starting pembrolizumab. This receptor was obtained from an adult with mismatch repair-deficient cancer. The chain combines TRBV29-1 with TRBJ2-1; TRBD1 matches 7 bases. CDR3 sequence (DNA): TGCAGCGTTGAACAGGGGGAACTTGAGCAGTTCTTC. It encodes CSVEQGELEQFF.